This paragraph reports one T cell receptor (beta chain). This record comes from a study of technical replicates of blood from several donors. Looked up from germline, CDR1 is SGHDT and CDR2 is YYEEEE. The CDR3 runs to 15 residues. Trimming removed 4 bases from V and 4 bases from J, with 14 bases in between. Some clones are missing from TCRdb's copy, which holds only in-frame ones; the method was immunoSEQ multiplex PCR. The table records tens of thousands of clones, around 92% of them present only once. The sequenced sample was T cells isolated from PBMCs. The rearrangement joins TRBV5-6 to TRBJ1-4; D is ambiguous. The origin of this receptor is a human donor in good health. The CDR3 reads CASSLSPGFNEKLFF. DNA of the CDR3: TGTGCCAGCAGCCTCTCTCCGGGGTTTAATGAAAAACTGTTTTTT.